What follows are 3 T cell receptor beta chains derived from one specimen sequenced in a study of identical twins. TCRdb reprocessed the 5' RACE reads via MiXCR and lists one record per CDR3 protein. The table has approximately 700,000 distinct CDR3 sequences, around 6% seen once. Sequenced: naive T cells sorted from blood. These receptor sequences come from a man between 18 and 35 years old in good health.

DNA for the CDR3: TGTGCCAGCAGCCCTCACGTAGGGCTAGCGGGAGGGCCGGTCAACGAGCAGTACTTC. Amino acid sequence: CASSPHVGLAGGPVNEQYF. The chain recombines TRBV11-1 with TRBJ2-7, with TRBD2 matching over 12 bases. With 5 bases clipped from V and 5 bases from J, the junction kept 19 bases outside the gene matches. The length of the CDR3 is 19 residues. Germline V gene lookup returns CDR1 SGHAT and CDR2 FQDESV (reference sequence).

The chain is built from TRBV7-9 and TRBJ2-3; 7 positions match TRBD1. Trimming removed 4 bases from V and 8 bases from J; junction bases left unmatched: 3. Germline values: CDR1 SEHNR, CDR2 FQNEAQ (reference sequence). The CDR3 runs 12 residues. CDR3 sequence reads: CASSSRQGTQYF. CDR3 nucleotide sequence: TGTGCCAGCAGCTCGCGACAGGGTACGCAGTATTTT.

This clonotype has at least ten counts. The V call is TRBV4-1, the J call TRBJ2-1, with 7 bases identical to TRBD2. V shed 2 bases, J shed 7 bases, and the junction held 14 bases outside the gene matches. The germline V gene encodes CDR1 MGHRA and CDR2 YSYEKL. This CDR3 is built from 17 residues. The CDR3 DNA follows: TGCGCCAGCAGCCAATCTATCGCGGGAGCCGGGGGAAATGAGCAGTTCTTC. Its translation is CASSQSIAGAGGNEQFF.